The rows below give T cell receptor beta chains drawn from one sample of a study of shared clonotypes between healthy human individuals. Assay used: immunoSEQ multiplex PCR; TCRdb lists only in-frame clones, some missing. The sample shows 2 million to 2.5 million clones, approximately 95% of them seen only once. The sample taken for sequencing was naive CD4+ T cells sorted from blood. The receptors here all came from a man younger than 35 in good health. CDR3s leave out the opening cysteine and the closing phenylalanine or tryptophan. The order of the fields is CDR3 length, J gene, clone size, V gene, CDR3 protein. Rows give clone size only sometimes, using once, few, many, or a class for an expanded clone.

>12|TRBJ2-3|-|TRBV4-1
ASSQGDRKDTQY
>17|TRBJ2-6|-|TRBV4-1
ASSQDPGLFSSGANVLT
>14|TRBJ1-2|-|TRBV7-9
ASSFSGTEANYGYT
>14|TRBJ2-1|-|TRBV7-8
ASRLTSGTSYNEQF
>13|TRBJ1-1|-|TRBV7-8
ASSGDSLLNTEAF
>12|TRBJ1-1|-|TRBV19
ASSSQGTGTEAF
>12|TRBJ2-7|-|TRBV19
ASSILQGAGEQY
>14|TRBJ2-7|-|TRBV5-3
ARSRIPGQGCYEQY
>11|TRBJ1-2|-|TRBV6-5
ASRPGGAYGYT
>14|TRBJ1-3|-|TRBV18
ASSPLPQPSGNTIY
>12|TRBJ1-1|-|TRBV6-1
ASSEDPGTTEAF
>13|TRBJ1-2|-|TRBV19
ASSITSPGSGGYT
>13|TRBJ1-4|-|TRBV4-3
ASSQSGATNEKLF
>12|TRBJ1-2|-|TRBV6-6
ASSYPPATYGYT
>13|TRBJ1-2|-|TRBV4-1
ASSQNTVGNYGYT
>12|TRBJ1-1|-|TRBV9
ASSVEAVNTEAF
>13|TRBJ2-5|-|TRBV4-1
ASSQDLDRAETQY
>12|TRBJ1-4|-|TRBV19
ASSIRVTNEKLF
>12|TRBJ1-2|-|TRBV10-3
AISEVDRAGGYT
>16|TRBJ1-4|-|TRBV4-1
ASSHGRTGGDRNEKLF
>14|TRBJ1-1|-|TRBV27
ASSRDRLTMNTEAF
>13|TRBJ2-1|once|TRBV5-1
ASSSRAGRDNEQF
>16|TRBJ2-3|-|TRBV30
AWSVLSFGQGATDTQY
>11|TRBJ1-2|-|TRBV25-1
ASSEGTRSGYT
>13|TRBJ2-5|-|TRBV5-1
ASSLTGTQQETQY
>15|TRBJ2-5|-|TRBV5-1
ASSLGAGGSLGETQY
>16|TRBJ2-2|-|TRBV27
ASKEDRGNKLSTGELF
>12|TRBJ1-6|few|TRBV6-6
ASSTQGSNSPLH
>10|TRBJ1-4|-|TRBV6-1
ASSERDEKLF
>13|TRBJ1-2|-|TRBV5-5
ASSGAEDRNYGYT
>11|TRBJ2-5|-|TRBV10-3
AISTGVEGTQY
>15|TRBJ2-2|-|TRBV25-1
ASSEWPTSEGTGELF
>17|TRBJ2-1|-|TRBV27
ASSLLHLRPGTPRNEQF
>13|TRBJ2-7|-|TRBV6-6
ASSVPGTSSSEQY
>10|TRBJ2-7|-|TRBV13
ASSHQGYEQY
>14|TRBJ2-2|-|TRBV7-3
ASSLVAAVNTGELF
>15|TRBJ2-3|-|TRBV9
ASSARLPGLPTDTQY